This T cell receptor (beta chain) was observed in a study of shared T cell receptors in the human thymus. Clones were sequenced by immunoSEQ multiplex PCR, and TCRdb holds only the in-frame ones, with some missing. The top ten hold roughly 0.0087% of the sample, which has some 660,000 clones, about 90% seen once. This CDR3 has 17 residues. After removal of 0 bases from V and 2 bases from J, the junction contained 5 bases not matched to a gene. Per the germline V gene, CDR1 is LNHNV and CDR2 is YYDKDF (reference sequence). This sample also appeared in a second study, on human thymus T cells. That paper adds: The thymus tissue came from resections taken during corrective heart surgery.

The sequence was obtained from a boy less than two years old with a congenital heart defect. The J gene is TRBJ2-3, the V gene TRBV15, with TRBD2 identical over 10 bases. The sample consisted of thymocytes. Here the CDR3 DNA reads TGTGCCACCAGCAGAGATTCCGGACTAGCGGACACAGATACGCAGTATTTT. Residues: CATSRDSGLADTDTQYF.